The 14 T cell receptor beta chains reported below all come from one sample, sequenced in a study of identical twins. TCRdb independently ran MiXCR on the 5' RACE reads; one entry per CDR3 protein. Seen here are 500,000 or so distinct CDR3 sequences, roughly a fifth observed once, and the top ten hold 0.75% to 0.95%. This sample also belongs to another study, concerning T cells expressing NK-cell markers.

Input material: CD4+ T cells sorted from blood. These receptors were collected from a woman aged 18-35 years in good health.

This clonotype was found a few times. The chain uses TRBV7-2 and TRBJ2-1; D ambiguous. Trimming stripped 2 bases from V and 4 bases from J, with 15 bases between. Germline V lookup: CDR1 SGHTA, CDR2 FQGNSA. This CDR3 spans 16 amino acids. The CDR3 spells CASSLSAGRAYNEQFF. DNA of the CDR3: TGTGCCAGCAGCTTATCGGCAGGTAGGGCTTACAATGAGCAGTTCTTC. The whole variable domain, filled in from reference TRBV7-2 and TRBJ2-1, reads GAGVSQSPSNKVTEKGKDVELRCDPISGHTALYWYRQSLGQGLEFLIYFQGNSAPDKSGLPSDRFSAERTGGSVSTLTIQRTQQEDSAVYLCASSLSAGRAYNEQFFGPGTRLTVL.

Comments on this clonotype: Just one base apart from a much larger clone, this may be a read error. The chain is built from TRBV20-1 and TRBJ2-7, with 8 bases aligning to TRBD2. The CDR3 spans 16 residues. Germline CDR1 reads DFQATT; CDR2 reads SNEGSKA (reference sequence). Trimming took 4 bases from V and 2 from J; bases not matched to a gene: 13. In DNA form, the CDR3 reads TGCAGTGCTAAAGGCCCCCTTAGCGGGGCTGCCTACGAGCAGTACTTC. Residues: CSAKGPLSGAAYEQYF.

The V gene is TRBV3-1, the J gene TRBJ2-2; 11 nucleotides line up with TRBD1. J gave up 9 bases and V 8 bases, and 8 bases lay outside the gene matches. Germline values: CDR1 LGHDT, CDR2 YNNKEL (reference sequence). The CDR3 totals 14 residues. CDR3 DNA: TGTGCCAGCGCCCGGACAGGGGGCTTGAGGGAGCTGTTTTTT. It specifies CASARTGGLRELFF.

The chain joins TRBV20-1 to TRBJ2-7; no firm D call. The CDR3 is 14 amino acids. Germline loops: CDR1 DFQATT, CDR2 SNEGSKA (reference sequence). V was clipped by 5 bases and J by 5 bases, with 19 bases between them. The CDR3 is CSAGPGPGRDEQYF. The CDR3 DNA follows: TGCAGTGCTGGCCCGGGCCCCGGACGGGACGAGCAGTACTTC.

This clonotype was observed a handful of times. This chain uses TRBV15 with TRBJ2-7, with D perhaps matching TRBD2 (5 bases). The length of the CDR3 is 15 residues. CDR1 and CDR2 from the germline V gene are LNHNV and YYDKDF (reference sequence). The V and J ends lost 5 bases and 3 bases respectively, with 17 bases between them. CDR3 nucleotide sequence: TGTGCCACCAGCCCACTAGTCAAGATGGTCTACGAGCAGTACTTC. Translation: CATSPLVKMVYEQYF.

This clonotype occurred many times. This sequence joins TRBV12-3 or TRBV12-4 and TRBJ1-1; maybe TRBD1 (5 bases). V lost 6 bases and J lost 1, with 9 bases in between. The CDR3 totals 13 residues. This chain's CDR3 is CASRQGRNTEAFF. The CDR3 DNA sequence: TGTGCCAGCAGGCAGGGCCGGAACACTGAAGCTTTCTTT.

The table lists this clonotype with a few counts. The chain recombines TRBV4-2 with TRBJ2-7; 10 nucleotides agree with TRBD2. The CDR3 contains 16 residues. Germline assignment: CDR1 LGHNA and CDR2 YNFKEQ. V gave up 0 bases and J gave up 7 bases; unmatched junction bases: 9. Here the CDR3 reads CASSQDSLAGAREQYF. CDR3 DNA: TGTGCCAGCAGCCAAGATTCCCTAGCGGGAGCTCGGGAGCAGTACTTC.

In its sample, this clonotype was seen a few times. The chain joins TRBV20-1 to TRBJ1-1; D not certain. The CDR3 has 14 amino acids. Germline CDR1 DFQATT, CDR2 SNEGSKA (reference sequence). V lost 3 bases to trimming and J lost 1 base, with 12 bases between them. DNA for the CDR3: TGCAGTGCTAGTCTTCCAATGAGGAACACTGAAGCTTTCTTT. Its translation is CSASLPMRNTEAFF.

CDR3 in DNA: TGCAGTGCTCGTCCAGCGGGGGGATACGAGCAGTACTTC. Its protein product is CSARPAGGYEQYF. The chain combines TRBV20-1 with TRBJ2-7; 9 bases map to TRBD2. Germline values: CDR1 DFQATT, CDR2 SNEGSKA (reference sequence). The CDR3 sequence is 13 residues long. V dropped 5 bases and J dropped 4; count of bases not matched to a gene: 6.

There are a few counts of this clonotype. The rearrangement links TRBV6-5 to TRBJ2-2; D gene unclear. The CDR3 loop spans 14 amino acids. V lost 0 bases, J lost 8 bases, and 10 bases lay in between. Germline loops: CDR1 MNHEY, CDR2 SVGAGI. The CDR3 reads CASSYSMQHGELFF. In DNA form, the CDR3 reads TGTGCCAGCAGTTACTCGATGCAGCATGGGGAGCTGTTTTTT.

This chain uses TRBV7-3 with TRBJ2-1, with 7 nucleotides matching TRBD2. CDR1 and CDR2 (germline): SGHTA, FQGTGA. This CDR3 comprises 12 residues. V lost 8 bases and J lost 5; bases outside the gene matches: 3. CDR3 in amino acids: CASSGTNNEQFF. Here the CDR3 DNA reads TGTGCCAGCTCCGGGACTAACAATGAGCAGTTCTTC.

V gene TRBV6-2 or TRBV6-3 combines with J gene TRBJ2-2; D not resolved. Trimming took 2 bases from V and 1 from J, leaving 11 bases between them. The CDR3 totals 16 residues. CDR1 and CDR2 (germline): MNHEY, SVGEGT. CDR3 residues: CASSYVASGNTGELFF. The CDR3 DNA reads as TGTGCCAGCAGTTACGTCGCATCCGGGAACACCGGGGAGCTGTTTTTT.

The chain links TRBV6-1 to TRBJ2-7; 7 nucleotides agree with TRBD1. CDR3 length equals 16 residues. The V segment lost 4 bases and the J segment 2 bases; nucleotides outside the gene matches: 11. Germline loops: CDR1 MNHNS, CDR2 SASEGT. CDR3 in amino acids: CASSVRVGTATYEQYF. CDR3 coding DNA: TGTGCCAGCAGTGTGAGGGTGGGGACAGCTACCTACGAGCAGTACTTC.

The chain links TRBV6-5 to TRBJ2-7; D uncertain. The V end lost 5 bases, the J end lost 2 bases, and 13 bases lay between the germline ends. The CDR3 contains 14 residues. Germline V gene data show CDR1 as MNHEY and CDR2 as SVGAGI. The CDR3 coding sequence is TGTGCCAGCAGTCACCCCCGAGCTCCCTACGAGCAGTACTTC. Translating gives CASSHPRAPYEQYF.